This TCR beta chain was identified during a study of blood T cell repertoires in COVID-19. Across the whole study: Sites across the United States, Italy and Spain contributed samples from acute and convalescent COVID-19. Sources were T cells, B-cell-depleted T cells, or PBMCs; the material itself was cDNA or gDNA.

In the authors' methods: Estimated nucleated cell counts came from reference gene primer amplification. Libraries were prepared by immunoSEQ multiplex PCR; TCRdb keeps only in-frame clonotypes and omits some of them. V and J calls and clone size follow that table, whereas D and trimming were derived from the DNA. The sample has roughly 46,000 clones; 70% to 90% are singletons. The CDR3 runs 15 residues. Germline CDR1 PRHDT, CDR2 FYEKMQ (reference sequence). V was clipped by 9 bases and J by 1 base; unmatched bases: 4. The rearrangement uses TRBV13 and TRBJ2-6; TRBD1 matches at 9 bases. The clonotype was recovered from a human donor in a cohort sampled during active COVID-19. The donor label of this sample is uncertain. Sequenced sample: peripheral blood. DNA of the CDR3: TGTGCCAGGATACAGGGGGCTTCTGGGGCCAACGTCCTGACTTTC. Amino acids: CARIQGASGANVLTF.